The present T cell receptor (beta chain) was sequenced within a study of yellow fever vaccine responses in identical twins. Regarding this clonotype: Its antigen remains unknown.

TCRdb recomputed calls from the RT-PCR reads with MiXCR, one row per CDR3 protein. Among under 8,500 distinct CDR3 sequences, around 83% were seen once, and the ten largest hold approximately 1.2%. The CDR3 is 13 residues long. Trimming stripped 3 bases from V and 2 bases from J, with 7 bases between. CDR1 is KGHDR, CDR2 SFDVKD, per germline. Findings of the study overall: Reportedly, the T cell response mounted by twins to vaccine seemed partly convergent, partly personalized.

The TCR was taken from a young woman who received the yellow fever vaccine. The specimen was T cells from blood (PBMCs), unsorted or a sorted subset (not recorded which), collected before or after yellow fever vaccination (not recorded which). The chain uses TRBV24-1 and TRBJ2-7; D unclear. The chain's CDR3 is CATSDGRTYEQYF. The CDR3 DNA is TGTGCCACCAGTGATGGCAGAACCTACGAGCAGTACTTC.